Below are 9 T cell receptor beta chains sequenced from a single sample in a study of blood T cell repertoires in COVID-19. Sequencing used immunoSEQ multiplex PCR; TCRdb keeps in-frame clones, though not all of them. Of 150,000 to 200,000 clones in the sample, just under 85% were seen once. The sequencing sample was made of peripheral blood. Every receptor here comes from a woman of 80 years or more with acute or convalescent COVID-19.

This clone has just a few counts. The chain recombines TRBV5-5 with TRBJ2-2; D is ambiguous. The CDR3 has 14 residues. Trimming shortened V by 3 bases and J by 0 bases, and 6 bases separated the two germline ends. Germline-derived CDR1 and CDR2 are SGHKS and YYEKEE (reference sequence). The CDR3 is CASSYLPNTGELFF. The CDR3 nucleotides are TGTGCCAGCAGCTACTTACCGAACACCGGGGAGCTGTTTTTT. Supplemented by reference TRBV5-5 and TRBJ2-2, the full variable domain reads DAGVTQSPTHLIKTRGQQVTLRCSPISGHKSVSWYQQVLGQGPQFIFQYYEKEERGRGNFPDRFSARQFPNYSSELNVNALLLGDSALYLCASSYLPNTGELFFGEGSRLTVL.

This clone has more than one count but fewer than ten. V and J are TRBV9 and TRBJ2-5, with TRBD1 matching over 7 bases. The V gene end was trimmed by 2 bases and the J gene end by 5 bases; junction bases not matched to a gene: 9. The CDR3 spans 15 residues. In germline, CDR1 is SGDLS, CDR2 YYNGEE. Here the CDR3 DNA reads TGTGCCAGCAGCGTCGGACCTGAACAGGGGGAGACCCAGTACTTC. It codes for CASSVGPEQGETQYF. The variable domain in full, completed from reference TRBV9 and TRBJ2-5, reads DSGVTQTPKHLITATGQRVTLRCSPRSGDLSVYWYQQSLDQGLQFLIQYYNGEERAKGNILERFSAQQFPDLHSELNLSSLELGDSALYFCASSVGPEQGETQYFGPGTRLLVL.

This clone was picked up one time. The chain couples TRBV7-6 to TRBJ2-1, with 10 positions matching TRBD2. The germline V gene encodes CDR1 SGHVS and CDR2 FNYEAQ. Trimming took 5 bases from V and 1 from J; bases not matched to a gene: 8. This CDR3 is 17 amino acids long. The CDR3 sequence: CASSKISGRPSYNEQFF. The DNA of the CDR3 is TGTGCCAGCAGCAAAATTAGCGGGAGGCCTTCCTACAATGAGCAGTTCTTC.

This clone turned up a few times. The genes are TRBV4-3 and TRBJ1-2; D gene uncertain. The CDR3 is made up of 12 amino acids. Germline values: CDR1 LGHNA, CDR2 YSLEER. V lost 0 bases and J 5 bases, leaving 4 bases between the germline ends. The CDR3: CASSQDLYGYTF. The CDR3 coding sequence is TGCGCCAGCAGCCAAGACCTTTATGGCTACACCTTC.

The chain combines TRBV9 with TRBJ1-1; possible D gene TRBD1, 6 bases. Trimming removed 0 bases from V and 12 bases from J, with 21 bases in between. Germline CDR1 and CDR2: SGDLS and YYNGEE. The CDR3 covers 15 residues. For the CDR3, the DNA is TGTGCCAGCAGCGTAGACCCCACTGGGGGCTCAGGGACTTTCTTT. Translation gives CASSVDPTGGSGTFF.

V usage is TRBV29-1 and J usage is TRBJ1-1, with D unclear. The CDR3 covers 13 residues. Germline values: CDR1 SQVTM, CDR2 ANQGSEA. The V gene lost 5 bases and the J gene lost 0 bases, with 10 bases spanning the gap. The chain's CDR3 is CSVRAGMNTEAFF. In DNA, the CDR3 is TGCAGCGTTAGGGCGGGCATGAACACTGAAGCTTTCTTT.

This clone is a singleton in its sample. V is TRBV19 and J is TRBJ2-1, with TRBD2 as a possible D gene (6 bases). Germline CDR1 and CDR2: LNHDA and SQIVND (reference sequence). The CDR3 length is 14 residues. Trimming removed 10 bases at V and 0 bases at J, with 13 bases between. The CDR3 loop is CATKERASYNEQFF. The CDR3 DNA follows: TGTGCCACCAAGGAGCGGGCCTCCTACAATGAGCAGTTCTTC.

J is TRBJ2-1 and V is TRBV5-6; 11 bases match TRBD2. CDR1 is SGHDT and CDR2 is YYEEEE in the germline V gene. After removal of 0 bases from V and 4 bases from J, the junction contained 3 bases not matched to a gene. This CDR3 has 16 amino acids. The CDR3 loop reads CASSLVLAGGYNEQFF. DNA for the CDR3: TGTGCCAGCAGCTTGGTCCTAGCGGGAGGTTACAATGAGCAGTTCTTC. The full variable domain, completed using reference TRBV5-6 and TRBJ2-1, is DAGVTQSPTHLIKTRGQQVTLRCSPKSGHDTVSWYQQALGQGPQFIFQYYEEEERQRGNFPDRFSGHQFPNYSSELNVNALLLGDSALYLCASSLVLAGGYNEQFFGPGTRLTVL.

V is TRBV11-2 and J is TRBJ2-3; a possible D gene is TRBD2 (6 bases). The CDR3 sequence is 14 residues long. V was clipped by 9 bases and J by 1 base, with 14 bases between them. Germline V gene sequence: CDR1 SGHAT, CDR2 FQNNGV. The chain's CDR3 is CASLATPGTDTQYF. In DNA form, the CDR3 reads TGTGCCAGTCTAGCGACACCCGGCACAGATACGCAGTATTTT. Complete variable domain (other parts from reference TRBV11-2 and TRBJ2-3): EAGVAQSPRYKIIEKRQSVAFWCNPISGHATLYWYQQILGQGPKLLIQFQNNGVVDDSQLPKDRFSAERLKGVDSTLKIQPAKLEDSAVYLCASLATPGTDTQYFGPGTRLTVL.